These T cell receptor beta chains were read from a single sample in a study of blood T cell repertoires in COVID-19. The data were produced by immunoSEQ multiplex PCR, yet TCRdb's version contains in-frame clones alone and is incomplete. Of over 150,000 clones detected, 80% to 90% appear once; the ten largest clones hold approximately 12%. Sequencing was performed on peripheral blood. All receptors come from a woman over 75 with COVID-19, enrolled during active disease. Each CDR3 is given with its conserved first and last residue. The order of the fields is clone size, V gene, D gene, J gene, CDR3 protein, CDR3 DNA. A D gene is named only where the DNA matches it firmly. The size field is filled for only some rows; it gives once, few, many or a size class.

NA	TRBV3-1/TRBV3-2	TRBD2	TRBJ2-1	CASSQGLAGAYEQFF	TGTGCCAGCAGCCAAGGGCTAGCGGGAGCCTATGAGCAGTTCTTC
once	TRBV27	TRBD1	TRBJ2-7	CASSLRLFGTGAYEQYF	TGTGCCAGCAGTTTACGGTTGTTTGGGACAGGGGCCTACGAGCAGTACTTC
NA	TRBV11-3	TRBD1	TRBJ1-1	CASSTAGTGANTEAFF	TGTGCCAGCAGCACCGCCGGGACAGGGGCGAACACTGAAGCTTTCTTT
NA	TRBV5-1	NA	TRBJ1-1	CASSSQSNTEAFF	TGCGCCAGCAGCTCCCAGTCGAACACTGAAGCTTTCTTT
few	TRBV6-5	TRBD1	TRBJ1-6	CASTRQGNSPLHF	TGTGCCAGCACGAGACAGGGGAACTCACCCCTCCACTTT
NA	TRBV5-1	TRBD1	TRBJ1-2	CASRIGTGLNYGYTF	TGCGCCAGCAGGATCGGGACAGGATTAAACTATGGCTACACCTTC
NA	TRBV6-5	NA	TRBJ1-2	CASTPTEYYGYTF	TGTGCCAGCACCCCGACGGAGTACTATGGCTACACCTTC
NA	TRBV7-9	NA	TRBJ2-1	CASSPRGGPGSYNEQFF	TGTGCCAGCAGCCCACGTGGTGGGCCCGGTTCCTACAATGAGCAGTTCTTC
few	TRBV5-1	TRBD1	TRBJ1-2	CASSSQGDRFYGYTF	TGCGCCAGCAGCTCCCAGGGGGACAGGTTCTATGGCTACACCTTC
once	TRBV7-3	TRBD1	TRBJ1-3	CASSSDRGNTIYF	TGTGCCAGCAGCTCGGACAGGGGAAACACCATATATTTT
NA	TRBV29-1	NA	TRBJ1-1	CSVAGMDTEAFF	TGCAGCGTTGCAGGTATGGACACTGAAGCTTTCTTT
NA	TRBV11-1	NA	TRBJ2-5	CASSFLGTGKETQYF	TGTGCCAGCAGCTTCCTTGGGACTGGAAAGGAGACCCAGTACTTC
NA	TRBV19	NA	TRBJ1-2	CASSRYGGDPYGYTF	TGTGCCAGTAGTCGTTATGGGGGGGACCCCTATGGCTACACCTTC
NA	TRBV7-2	NA	TRBJ2-5	CASSLGSAETQYF	TGTGCCAGCAGCTTAGGCAGCGCAGAGACCCAGTACTTC
NA	TRBV6-2/TRBV6-3	NA	TRBJ1-1	CASSYGAEGLITEAFF	TGTGCCAGCAGTTACGGGGCGGAGGGACTTATAACTGAAGCTTTCTTT
NA	TRBV7-8	TRBD1	TRBJ1-2	CASSLRETGYYGYTF	TGTGCCAGCAGCTTGAGGGAGACAGGGTACTATGGCTACACCTTC
NA	TRBV27	TRBD1	TRBJ1-6	CASSGQGYAPLHF	TGTGCCAGCAGTGGACAGGGTTACGCACCCCTCCACTTT
NA	TRBV5-6	TRBD1	TRBJ1-1	CASSLGPHGQGTTEAFF	TGTGCCAGCAGCTTGGGCCCCCACGGACAGGGGACCACTGAAGCTTTCTTT
NA	TRBV19	NA	TRBJ2-3	CASSPTWGRDTQYF	TGTGCCAGTAGTCCCACGTGGGGCAGGGATACGCAGTATTTT
NA	TRBV9	TRBD1	TRBJ1-5	CASSEGTGWKPQHF	TGTGCCAGCAGCGAGGGGACAGGTTGGAAGCCCCAGCATTTT
NA	TRBV29-1	NA	TRBJ2-2	CSAILTFNTGELFF	TGCAGCGCTATACTTACCTTTAACACCGGGGAGCTGTTTTTT
NA	TRBV19	NA	TRBJ2-3	CASSIEHNTQYF	TGTGCCAGTAGTATCGAGCATAATACGCAGTATTTT
NA	TRBV27	TRBD1	TRBJ2-1	CASSLHRDRVLNEQFF	TGTGCCAGCAGTCTACACCGGGACAGAGTCCTCAATGAGCAGTTCTTC
NA	TRBV28	TRBD2	TRBJ2-5	CASSLGTSVGTTQYF	TGTGCCAGCAGTTTGGGGACTAGCGTTGGAACGACCCAGTACTTC
NA	TRBV6-2/TRBV6-3	NA	TRBJ2-7	CASSYGGGPYEQYF	TGTGCCAGCAGTTACGGCGGGGGCCCGTACGAGCAGTACTTC
NA	TRBV7-2	TRBD2	TRBJ2-7	CASSFSSGTPEQYF	TGTGCCAGCAGCTTTTCTAGCGGGACACCAGAGCAGTACTTC
NA	TRBV2	NA	TRBJ2-7	CASSEAEYEQYF	TGTGCCAGCAGTGAGGCGGAATACGAGCAGTACTTC